A selection of T cell receptor beta chains follows, all from one sample in a study of identical twins. MiXCR, applied by TCRdb to the 5' RACE reads, yields one record per CDR3 protein. The sample yields about 530,000 distinct CDR3 sequences, 20% to 25% seen once. These data were also reused for a study on yellow fever vaccine responses in identical twins.

Sequenced: CD4+ T cells sorted from blood. Receptors were obtained from a woman aged 18-30 years in good health. Both conserved end residues are part of each CDR3. The D gene is left open where the match is weak. The size field is filled for only some rows; it gives once, few, many or a size class.

D gene | clone size | J gene | V gene | CDR3 DNA | CDR3 protein
NA | NA | TRBJ2-3 | TRBV2 | TGTGCCAGCAGCAGTAACCTACAGGGCACAGATACGCAGTATTTT | CASSSNLQGTDTQYF
TRBD1 | once | TRBJ1-2 | TRBV19 | TGTGCCAGTAGACAAACGACAGGGAATTATGGCTACACCTTC | CASRQTTGNYGYTF
TRBD1 | NA | TRBJ1-5 | TRBV6-5 | TGTGCCAGCAGTTACTCAACAGGGGCGGGTCAGCCCCAGCATTTT | CASSYSTGAGQPQHF
TRBD1 | few | TRBJ1-4 | TRBV12-3/TRBV12-4 | TGTGCCAGCAGCCCGGGACAGGGATCAATTCGGGAAAAACTGTTTTTT | CASSPGQGSIREKLFF
TRBD1 | NA | TRBJ2-1 | TRBV5-1 | TGCGCCAGCAGCTTGGCAACAGGGGATGAGCAGTTCTTC | CASSLATGDEQFF
NA | few | TRBJ1-2 | TRBV28 | TGTGCCAGCAGTCAGATCCTTGGCGGCTATGGCTACACCTTC | CASSQILGGYGYTF
NA | NA | TRBJ1-1 | TRBV7-9 | TGTGCCAGCAGCCCCCCGACAGGCCCAGGGACTGAAGCTTTCTTT | CASSPPTGPGTEAFF
NA | few | TRBJ2-1 | TRBV10-2 | TGCGCCAGCAGTGGTATTGTGGGGGCCACGAGCTCCTACAATGAGCAGTTCTTC | CASSGIVGATSSYNEQFF
NA | NA | TRBJ2-5 | TRBV4-1 | TGCGCCAGCAGCCTAGTTCAGGGGGGCCAAGAGACCCAGTACTTC | CASSLVQGGQETQYF
NA | few | TRBJ2-7 | TRBV28 | TGTGCCAGCAGTTTAGGTCAGGGGGGCGCCTACGAGCAGTACTTC | CASSLGQGGAYEQYF
TRBD2 | few | TRBJ2-2 | TRBV29-1 | TGCAGCGTTGGGTACCATCGGGCGGGAGGGCCCTTGGACACCGGGGAGCTGTTTTTT | CSVGYHRAGGPLDTGELFF
NA | NA | TRBJ2-5 | TRBV20-1 | TGCAGTGCTGCCGGCAGACAAGAGACCCAGTACTTC | CSAAGRQETQYF
NA | few | TRBJ2-7 | TRBV20-1 | TGCAGTGCTCATAGAGGCGACGAGCAGTACTTC | CSAHRGDEQYF
NA | many | TRBJ2-1 | TRBV5-1 | TGCGCCAGCAGCTTGGAAAGCTCCTACAATGAGCAGTTCTTC | CASSLESSYNEQFF
TRBD1 | few | TRBJ2-5 | TRBV24-1 | TGTGCCACCTCGGAACCTTACTCACAGGGGGCTGAGACCCAGTACTTC | CATSEPYSQGAETQYF
NA | few | TRBJ1-1 | TRBV14 | TGTGCCACCATCGCAGGGAACACTGAAGCTTTCTTT | CATIAGNTEAFF
NA | few | TRBJ1-1 | TRBV6-1 | TGTGCCAGCAGTGAGGCACAGAGGAACACTGAAGCTTTCTTT | CASSEAQRNTEAFF
NA | NA | TRBJ2-5 | TRBV5-1 | TGCGCCAGCAGCTTGGCCTGGGGCAACCACCAAGAGACCCAGTACTTC | CASSLAWGNHQETQYF
NA | NA | TRBJ2-2 | TRBV12-3/TRBV12-4 | TGTGCCAGCAGTTTAAGTCAGGGCTACACCGGGGAGCTGTTTTTT | CASSLSQGYTGELFF
NA | NA | TRBJ2-3 | TRBV11-3 | TGTGCCAGCAGCTTTGGGCAGGCCCCAGATACGCAGTATTTT | CASSFGQAPDTQYF
NA | few | TRBJ1-1 | TRBV12-3/TRBV12-4 | TGTGCCAGCAGTTCGGACGAGTACACTGAAGCTTTCTTT | CASSSDEYTEAFF
TRBD2 | NA | TRBJ2-1 | TRBV5-1 | TGCGCCAGCAGCTTGGGGCTAGCGGGAGCGTCCTACAATGAGCAGTTCTTC | CASSLGLAGASYNEQFF
NA | few | TRBJ1-4 | TRBV4-1 | TGCGCCAGCAGCCAAGATACGGTTTTGGGTAATGAAAAACTGTTTTTT | CASSQDTVLGNEKLFF
NA | few | TRBJ1-2 | TRBV12-3/TRBV12-4 | TGTGCCAGCAGTTTTCGGCCCGAATGGGGCTACACCTTC | CASSFRPEWGYTF
NA | NA | TRBJ2-1 | TRBV7-2 | TGTGCCAGCAGCTTACAAGGGTCTGCTGGTGAGCAGTTCTTC | CASSLQGSAGEQFF
NA | NA | TRBJ2-7 | TRBV20-1 | TGCAGTGCCGTCCCTACAGTGGCCTACGAGCAGTACTTC | CSAVPTVAYEQYF
NA | few | TRBJ1-2 | TRBV6-1 | TGTGCCAGCAGTGAAGGCCCCTATGGCTACACCTTC | CASSEGPYGYTF